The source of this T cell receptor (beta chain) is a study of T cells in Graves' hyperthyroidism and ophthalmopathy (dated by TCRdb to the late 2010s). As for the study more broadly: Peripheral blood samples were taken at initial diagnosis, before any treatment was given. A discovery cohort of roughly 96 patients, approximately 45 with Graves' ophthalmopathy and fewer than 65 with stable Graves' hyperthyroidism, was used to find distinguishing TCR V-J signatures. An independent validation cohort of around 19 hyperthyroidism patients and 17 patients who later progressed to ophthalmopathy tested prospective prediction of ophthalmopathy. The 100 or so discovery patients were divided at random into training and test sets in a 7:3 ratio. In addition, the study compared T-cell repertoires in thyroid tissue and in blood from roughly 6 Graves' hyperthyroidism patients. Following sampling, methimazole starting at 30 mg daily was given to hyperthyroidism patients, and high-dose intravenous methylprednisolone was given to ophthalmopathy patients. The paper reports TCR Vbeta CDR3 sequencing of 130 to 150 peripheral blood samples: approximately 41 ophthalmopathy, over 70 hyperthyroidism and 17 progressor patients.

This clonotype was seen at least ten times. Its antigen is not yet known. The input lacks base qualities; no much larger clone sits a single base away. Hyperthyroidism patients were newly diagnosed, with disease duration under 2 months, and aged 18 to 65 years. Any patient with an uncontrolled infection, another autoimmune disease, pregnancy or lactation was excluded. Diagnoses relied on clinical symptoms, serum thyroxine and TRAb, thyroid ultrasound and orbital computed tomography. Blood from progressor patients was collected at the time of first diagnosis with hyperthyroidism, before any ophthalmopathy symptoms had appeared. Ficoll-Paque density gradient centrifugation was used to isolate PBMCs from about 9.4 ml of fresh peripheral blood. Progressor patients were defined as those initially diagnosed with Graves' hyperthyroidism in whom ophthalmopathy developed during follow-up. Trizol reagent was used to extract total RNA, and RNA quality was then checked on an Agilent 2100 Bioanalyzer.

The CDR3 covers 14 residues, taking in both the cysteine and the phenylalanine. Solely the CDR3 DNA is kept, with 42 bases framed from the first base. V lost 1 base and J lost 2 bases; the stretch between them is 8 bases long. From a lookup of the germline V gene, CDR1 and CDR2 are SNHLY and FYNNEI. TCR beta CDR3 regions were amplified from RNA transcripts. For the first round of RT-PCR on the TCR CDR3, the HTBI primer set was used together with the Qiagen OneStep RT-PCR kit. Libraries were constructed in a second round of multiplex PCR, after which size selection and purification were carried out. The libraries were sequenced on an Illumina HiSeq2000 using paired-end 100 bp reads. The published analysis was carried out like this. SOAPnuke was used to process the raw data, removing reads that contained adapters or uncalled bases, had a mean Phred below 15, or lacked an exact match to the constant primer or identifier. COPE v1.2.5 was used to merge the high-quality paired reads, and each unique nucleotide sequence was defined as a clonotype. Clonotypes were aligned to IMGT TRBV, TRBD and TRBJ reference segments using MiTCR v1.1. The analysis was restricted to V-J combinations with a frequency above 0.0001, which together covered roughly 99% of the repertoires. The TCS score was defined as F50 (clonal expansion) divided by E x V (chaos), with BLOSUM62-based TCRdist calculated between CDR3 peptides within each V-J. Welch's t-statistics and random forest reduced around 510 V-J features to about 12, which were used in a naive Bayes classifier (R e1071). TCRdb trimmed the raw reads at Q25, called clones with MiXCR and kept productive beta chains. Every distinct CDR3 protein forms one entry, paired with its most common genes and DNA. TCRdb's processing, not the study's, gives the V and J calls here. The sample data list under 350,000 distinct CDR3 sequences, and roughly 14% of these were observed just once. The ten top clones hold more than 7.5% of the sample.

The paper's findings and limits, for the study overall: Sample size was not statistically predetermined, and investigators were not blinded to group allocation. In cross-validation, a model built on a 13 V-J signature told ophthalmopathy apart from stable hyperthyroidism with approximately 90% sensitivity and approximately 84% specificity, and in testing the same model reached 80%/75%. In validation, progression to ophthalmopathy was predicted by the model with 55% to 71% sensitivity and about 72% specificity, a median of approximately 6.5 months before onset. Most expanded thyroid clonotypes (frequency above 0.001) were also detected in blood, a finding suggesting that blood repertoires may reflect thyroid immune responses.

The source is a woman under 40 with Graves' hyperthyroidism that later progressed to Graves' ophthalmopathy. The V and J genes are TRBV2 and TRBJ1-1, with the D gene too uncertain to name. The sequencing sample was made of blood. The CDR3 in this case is CASSEGTLNTEAFF. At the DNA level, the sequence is TGTGCCAGCAGTGAAGGGACCCTCAACACTGAAGCTTTCTTT.